The TCR beta chain under discussion was sequenced for a study of T cells after yellow fever vaccination (dated by TCRdb to the late 2010s). Regarding the research as a whole: The SMART-Seq v4 Ultra Low Input RNA kit was used to prepare libraries from fractions with low cell numbers. Two healthy male donors, one aged 18 to 30 and one aged 30 to 39 years, were included in the cohort. To follow T-cell clones before and after both primary and booster YFV17D yellow fever vaccination, bulk TCR alpha and beta repertoires underwent longitudinal sequencing. Bulk PBMC replicates and cell subsets were isolated from blood drawn at multiple timepoints before and after both primary and secondary immunization. Study-wide findings and limitations: Computational filtering was needed because FACS-sorted repertoires could contain abundant contaminating clonotypes from the bulk population. Because only two donors were included in the study, the extent to which the findings can be generalized is limited. The secondary T-cell response was found to be weaker but faster than the primary response, with a peak reached on day 5 rather than on day 15. After the booster, most clones that had expanded after primary vaccination were detected again (approximately 96% of CD4 and around nine tenths of CD8), suggesting broad maintenance of memory. A small share of clonotypes occurred in both CD4 and CD8 compartments, likely arising from convergent recombination.

TCR cDNA was synthesized by 5'RACE template switching, through which a universal primer site and unique molecular identifiers were introduced. Priming of cDNA synthesis was performed from both the TCR alpha and TCR beta constant segments. Two PCR steps were used to amplify libraries, with sample barcodes and sequencing adapters being added in the second step. Libraries were sequenced on Illumina HiSeq 2500 (2x100 bp) or NovaSeq (2x150 bp). Per the authors' processing: Demultiplexing of reads and collapsing into UMI consensus sequences were performed with MIGEC, and V(D)J alignment was carried out with MiXCR. Clonotypes responding to the vaccine were identified with edgeR on replicate PBMC samples, with the criteria of FDR below 0.01 and a log2 fold change above 5 up to day 15. Each bulk clonotype received a CD4 or CD8 identity based on whether the sequenced CD4 or CD8 repertoire contained that clonotype at higher abundance. TCRdb reprocessing: public reads trimmed at Q25 with fastp, clones called with MiXCR, in-frame beta chains kept. Rows with one shared CDR3 protein collapse into an entry with the most common genes and DNA. The V and J calls follow TCRdb's processing rather than the paper's. The sample table holds hundreds of thousands of distinct CDR3 sequences, of which 10% to 15% were seen once. The top ten clonotypes cover under 15% of the sample.

According to the study, the label for this sample's treatment or condition signals: live attenuated yellow fever vaccine strain. Two biological replicates of bulk PBMCs were collected at each blood-draw timepoint. A standard Ficoll-Paque protocol was used to isolate PBMCs from peripheral blood. TriZol was used to extract RNA from bulk PBMCs, CD4 and CD8 fractions, and dextramer-positive and dextramer-negative fractions. A few counts support this clonotype. Its cognate antigen has yet to be identified. No base-level quality is on record; no much larger clone is a single base apart. CDR1 and CDR2 are read off the germline V gene (reference sequence) as SEHNR and FQNEAQ. Trimming at the junction amounts to 1 base on V and 4 bases on J, and the germline ends lie 16 bases apart. The CDR3 numbers 16 residues from cysteine through phenylalanine. Of all the DNA, just the CDR3 is kept, 48 bases in frame from base 1.

The TCR originated in a man aged 30-40 years who received the YFV17D yellow fever vaccine. The sample here was PBMCs, taken on the day of the yellow fever booster vaccination. Rearrangement joined TRBV7-9 to TRBJ1-1; TRBD1 is perhaps the D gene, given 5 matching bases. Here is the DNA: TGTGCCAGCAGCTTAGACAGGCCTTCTGGGACCACTGAAGCTTTCTTT. It translates to CASSLDRPSGTTEAFF.